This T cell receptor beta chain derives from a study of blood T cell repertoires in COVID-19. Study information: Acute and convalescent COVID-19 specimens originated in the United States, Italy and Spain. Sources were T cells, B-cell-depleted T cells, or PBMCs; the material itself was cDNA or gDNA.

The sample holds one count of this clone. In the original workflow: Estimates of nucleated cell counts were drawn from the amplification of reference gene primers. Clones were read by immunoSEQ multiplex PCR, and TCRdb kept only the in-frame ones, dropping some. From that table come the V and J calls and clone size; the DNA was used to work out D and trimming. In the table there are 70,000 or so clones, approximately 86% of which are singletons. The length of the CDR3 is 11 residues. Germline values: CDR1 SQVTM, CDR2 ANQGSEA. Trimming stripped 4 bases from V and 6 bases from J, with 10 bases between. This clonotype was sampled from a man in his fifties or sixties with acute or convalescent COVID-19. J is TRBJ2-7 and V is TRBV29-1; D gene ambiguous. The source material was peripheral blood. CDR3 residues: CSVAGLGEQYF. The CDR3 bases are TGCAGCGTTGCCGGGTTGGGCGAGCAGTACTTC.